This T cell receptor (beta chain) was profiled in a study of blood T cell repertoires in COVID-19. About the study: The origin of the acute and convalescent COVID-19 samples was the United States, Italy and Spain.

Original processing methods: Reference gene primers were amplified, and this amplification served to estimate nucleated cell counts. TCRdb keeps only in-frame clones here, not all; method: immunoSEQ multiplex PCR. The DNA gave D and trimming, while V, J and clone size come from that table. The sample consists of roughly 300,000 clones, roughly nine tenths of them appearing once. The sample consisted of peripheral blood. This clonotype was obtained from a woman under 40 with COVID-19, enrolled during active disease.

The CDR3 DNA sequence: TGTGCCAGCAGCTTGGAGGGGGCGGCCACCGGGGAGCTGTTTTTT. It yields the protein CASSLEGAATGELFF. This chain connects TRBV5-6 to TRBJ2-2, with 7 nucleotides matching TRBD1. The V segment lost 0 bases and the J segment 4 bases; nucleotides outside the gene matches: 3. CDR3 length: 15 residues. Germline lookup yields CDR1 SGHDT and CDR2 YYEEEE.